This is a list of T cell receptor beta chains from one sample in a study of blood T cell repertoires in COVID-19. Sequencing was performed with immunoSEQ multiplex PCR; in TCRdb, only in-frame clones are kept and a portion is missing. This table has roughly 200,000 clones, around 90% appearing once. Input material: peripheral blood. The receptors originated from a man aged 50-60 years with acute or convalescent COVID-19. Both conserved end residues are part of each CDR3. A D gene is named only where the DNA matches it firmly. A clone size is listed for some rows: how often the clone was seen (once, few, many), or a class if it is expanded.

V gene,D gene,clone size,J gene,CDR3 DNA,CDR3 protein
TRBV5-1,TRBD2,-,TRBJ2-3,TGCGCCAGCAGTAACGGACTAGCGGGGGGCGAAGCCACAGATACGCAGTATTTT,CASSNGLAGGEATDTQYF
TRBV29-1,TRBD1,-,TRBJ2-1,TGCAGCGTTGATCGACAGGGTGACTACAATGAGCAGTTCTTC,CSVDRQGDYNEQFF
TRBV10-3,-,-,TRBJ1-3,TGTGCCATCAGTACGGGACTGCACTCTGGAAACACCATATATTTT,CAISTGLHSGNTIYF
TRBV5-1,TRBD1,-,TRBJ1-6,TGCGCCAGCAGCTTGGGACAGGGTTTTTCACCCCTCCACTTT,CASSLGQGFSPLHF
TRBV10-2,-,-,TRBJ2-7,TGCGCCAGCAGTGTACCCGGCGAGCAGTACTTC,CASSVPGEQYF
TRBV10-3,TRBD2,-,TRBJ2-5,TGTGCCACCGGGACTAGCGGAGAGACCCAGTACTTC,CATGTSGETQYF
TRBV28,TRBD1,-,TRBJ1-3,TGTGCCACCCTGGCCCGCAGGGGGGCTGGAAACACCATATATTTT,CATLARRGAGNTIYF
TRBV25-1,TRBD2,once,TRBJ2-4,TGTGCCAGCAGTGAACAGACCGGGGGGATTCAGTACTTC,CASSEQTGGIQYF
TRBV5-1,-,-,TRBJ2-1,TGCGCCAGCAGCTGGGGGGGGCAGCCCAATGAGCAGTTCTTC,CASSWGGQPNEQFF
TRBV9,-,-,TRBJ1-1,TGTGCCAGCAGCGTGGGGGCGCACACTGAAGCTTTCTTT,CASSVGAHTEAFF
TRBV7-2,-,once,TRBJ2-1,TGTGCCAGCAGCTTATTGGGCGGGTACAATGAGCAGTTCTTC,CASSLLGGYNEQFF
TRBV7-2,TRBD2,-,TRBJ2-1,TGTGCCAGCAGCTCCCGGACTAGCGGGTACAATGAGCAGTTCTTC,CASSSRTSGYNEQFF
TRBV30,-,-,TRBJ2-5,TGTGCCTGGAGTGGTAGCGGCCAAGAGACCCAGTACTTC,CAWSGSGQETQYF
TRBV28,TRBD2,-,TRBJ2-1,TGTGCCAGCAGCCAAGGGACTAGTCAGTTCTTC,CASSQGTSQFF
TRBV5-1,-,-,TRBJ1-2,TGCGCCAGCAGCTCCAGTGGGGGGGCTCGGTATGGCTACACCTTC,CASSSSGGARYGYTF
TRBV30,-,-,TRBJ1-6,TGTGCCTGGAGTGTGCTCCAGGGATCCTATAATTCACCCCTCCACTTT,CAWSVLQGSYNSPLHF
TRBV2,TRBD2,-,TRBJ2-5,TGTGCCAGCAGCGGGACTAGCGGAGAGACCCAGTACTTC,CASSGTSGETQYF
TRBV11-2,TRBD1,-,TRBJ2-3,TGTGCCAGCAGCGCGGCGACAGGGACACCTACAGATACGCAGTATTTT,CASSAATGTPTDTQYF
TRBV9,TRBD1,-,TRBJ2-5,TGTGCCAGCAGCGTAACAGGGGGCGGAGAGACCCAGTACTTC,CASSVTGGGETQYF
TRBV20-1,-,few,TRBJ1-2,TGCAGTGCTAGCGACAGCTATGGCTACACCTTC,CSASDSYGYTF
TRBV6-2/TRBV6-3,-,-,TRBJ2-5,TGTGCCAGCAGTTCCGGCAGGCCCCAAGAGACCCAGTACTTC,CASSSGRPQETQYF
TRBV4-1,TRBD1,-,TRBJ2-3,TGCGCCAGCAGGTCTACAGGGGGAGCAGATACGCAGTATTTT,CASRSTGGADTQYF
TRBV4-2,-,-,TRBJ1-1,TGTGCCAGCAGCCAAGATTCAGCAGGGTTAATCTCTGAAGCTTTCTTT,CASSQDSAGLISEAFF
TRBV5-4,-,-,TRBJ2-7,TGTGCCAGCAGCTTGGCCCTTACCTACGAGCAGTACTTC,CASSLALTYEQYF
TRBV9,-,once,TRBJ1-3,TGTGCCAGCAGCGTAGTGGCAGACTCTGGAAACACCATATATTTT,CASSVVADSGNTIYF